This entry features one T cell receptor (beta chain) sequence. Its antigen is unknown. At one end, the junction sequence differs from germline, possibly due to a read error. This sample was taken from a study of blood T cells in healthy people across ages (dated by TCRdb to the mid-2010s). Regarding the research as a whole: In model experiments, roughly one uniquely barcoded TCR beta cDNA molecule per two T cells was captured by template switching. The donors were split into four age groups: young (average about 16 years), middle-aged (nearly 40), aged (more than 55) and long-lived (82). To avoid experimental bias, donors of different ages were spread randomly across the sequencing lanes. The study analyzed two additional independent replicas of 1 million unique cDNA reads from the same blood draw for two donors, one aged 18 to 29 and one aged 80 or older. Age-related changes in TCR beta repertoire diversity were measured in the study by deep sequencing normalized with unique cDNA molecular identifiers.

From the cysteine through the phenylalanine, the CDR3 covers 13 amino acids. Of the read, only the CDR3 DNA is kept; its 39 bases are in frame from base 1. Looking up the germline V gene yields CDR1 SGHRS and CDR2 YFSETQ. The approximately 40 donors, aged about 6 to 95 years, were systemically healthy Caucasian individuals from Russia. Each donor gave about 9.2 milliliters of peripheral blood, drawn into EDTA-treated Vacutainer tubes. Ficoll-Paque density-gradient centrifugation was used to isolate PBMCs, with at least 6.5 million obtained per sample. Total RNA, at least 5.5 micrograms per sample, was extracted from PBMCs with Trizol reagent. For every donor, flow cytometry on a PBMC aliquot measured the percentage of naive CD45RAhigh/CD27high T cells. The library was built by means of 5' RACE. For sequencing, an Illumina HiSeq 2500 was employed. A second PCR of roughly 6 to 12 cycles was performed with a sample-barcoded 5' primer and a J-beta primer mix. Each TCR beta cDNA molecule received a unique molecular identifier from a template-switch 5' adaptor carrying 12 random nucleotides. Each sample yielded at least 2.5 million CDR3-containing paired-end reads. All of the RNA was converted into first-strand cDNA using the Mint cDNA synthesis kit, with a TRBC-specific oligonucleotide serving as the primer. Following uracil-DNA glycosylase treatment, all cDNA underwent a first 18-cycle PCR with the universal primers M1SS and BC2_uni_R. The authors' analysis ran thus. Each sample was normalized by randomly selecting 1 million high-quality reads, each carrying a distinct molecular identifier. Reads with shared molecular identifiers were discarded instead of being binned into consensus sequences. MiTCR, run with a Q25 quality threshold and the strictest error-elimination algorithm, handled CDR3 identification, clonotype clustering and error correction. A nonparametric unseen species model with Euler transformation was used to estimate a lower bound on total TCR beta diversity. TCRdb ran its own pipeline on the public reads, namely fastp trimming at Q25 and MiXCR clone calling, and kept in-frame beta chains. Every CDR3 protein is listed once, alongside the most common genes and DNA of its rows. TCRdb assigned the V and J calls; the authors' analysis was not used. The sample table shows roughly 1,700,000 distinct CDR3 sequences, and roughly 27% are seen once. Roughly 8% of the sample is taken by the ten largest.

The full study reports these points: Compared with the aged group, more naive CD4+ T cells, fewer expanded clones and increased TCR diversity were shown by the long-lived group, suggesting age selection. A strong correlation was found between observed TCR beta diversity and the percentage of naive T cells measured by flow cytometry. Because the CMV infection status of the donors was unknown, age-related changes in expanded clonotypes may potentially have been confounded. Estimates of total diversity based on one million sequenced T cells were regarded as lower bounds and as underestimates. Because profiling used bulk unsorted PBMCs, naive and antigen-experienced compartments could not be compared conclusively. As age increased, observed TCR beta diversity per million T cells dropped in a roughly linear way, and a significant reduction was already evident by age about 40.

Recombination joined TRBV5-1 with TRBJ2-2; 7 central nucleotides agree with TRBD1. The source of this sequence is a woman aged 25 to 39 in good health. The specimen sequenced was blood. The DNA reads as follows: TGCACCAGCAGCTTAGGGACAGCCGGGGAGCTGTTTTTT. Its coded protein is CTSSLGTAGELFF.